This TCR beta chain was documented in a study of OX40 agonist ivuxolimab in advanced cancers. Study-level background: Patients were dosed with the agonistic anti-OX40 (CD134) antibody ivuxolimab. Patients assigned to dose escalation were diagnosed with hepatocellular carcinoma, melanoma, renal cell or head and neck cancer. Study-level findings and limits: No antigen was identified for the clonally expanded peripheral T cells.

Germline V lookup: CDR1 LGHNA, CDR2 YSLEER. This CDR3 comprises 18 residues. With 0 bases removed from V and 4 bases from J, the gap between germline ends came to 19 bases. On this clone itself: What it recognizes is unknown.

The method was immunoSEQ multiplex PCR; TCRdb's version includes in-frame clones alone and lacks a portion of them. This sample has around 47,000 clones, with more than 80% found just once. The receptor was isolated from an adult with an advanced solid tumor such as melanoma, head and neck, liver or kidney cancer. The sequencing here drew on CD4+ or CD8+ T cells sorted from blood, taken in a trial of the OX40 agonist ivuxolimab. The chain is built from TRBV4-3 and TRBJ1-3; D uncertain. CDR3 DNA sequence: TGCGCCAGCAGCCAAGACCCCCTTAGACTGCATGGAGGAAACACCATATATTTT. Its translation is CASSQDPLRLHGGNTIYF.